These T cell receptor beta chains were read from a single sample in a study of control samples from healthy donors and cancer patients. Produced via immunoSEQ multiplex PCR; TCRdb's table is partial and in-frame only. The top ten hold 0.95% to 1.5% of the sample, which has fewer than 95,000 clones, about 85% seen once. The material sequenced was blood. The receptors were gathered from a woman in her forties or fifties in good health. The CDR3 runs from the conserved cysteine through the conserved F or W. The D gene is left open where the match is weak. Clone size is shown for a subset of rows, as once, few, many or a class of expanded clone.

>TRBV10-1|NA|TRBJ2-3|19|NA
TGCGCCAGCAGTGACAAAAACCTGGACGAAAAGGGTCGTGCAGATACGCAGTATTTT
CASSDKNLDEKGRADTQYF
>TRBV15|NA|TRBJ2-3|15|NA
TGTGCCACCAGCAGATCTACCGGGAGAACAGATACGCAGTATTTT
CATSRSTGRTDTQYF
>TRBV4-3|TRBD1|TRBJ2-1|16|once
TGCGCCAGCAGCCAAGAGAACCCAGGGGGCCCAAATGAGCAGTTCTTC
CASSQENPGGPNEQFF
>TRBV19|TRBD2|TRBJ2-4|16|NA
TGTGCCAGTAGTTCCTCCGGGGGGGCGGCCAAAAACATTCAGTACTTC
CASSSSGGAAKNIQYF
>TRBV7-8|NA|TRBJ2-2|16|NA
TGTGCCAGCAGCTTAGGCCCCACAGGGAACACCGGGGAGCTGTTTTTT
CASSLGPTGNTGELFF
>TRBV18|NA|TRBJ1-4|13|once
TGTGCCAGCTCACCAGGCCGGAATGAAAAACTGTTTTTT
CASSPGRNEKLFF
>TRBV7-2|TRBD1|TRBJ2-7|16|few
TGTGCCAGCAGCTTAGGGAGGCAGGGGGCCCTGTACGAGCAGTACTTC
CASSLGRQGALYEQYF
>TRBV7-6|NA|TRBJ1-5|11|NA
TGTGCCAGCAGGCACCCGGAGCCCCAGCATTTT
CASRHPEPQHF
>TRBV7-3|NA|TRBJ2-7|13|NA
TGTGCCAGCAGCTTATTGAGGGGTTACGAGCAGTACTTC
CASSLLRGYEQYF
>TRBV28|NA|TRBJ1-6|14|NA
TGTGCCAGCAGACCGGGCCTCGCGGTGGGGACCCTCCACTTT
CASRPGLAVGTLHF
>TRBV5-1|NA|TRBJ1-2|14|NA
TGCGCCAGCAGCCCGTCGGAGGGCTGGTATGGCTACACCTTC
CASSPSEGWYGYTF
>TRBV5-5|NA|TRBJ1-1|15|NA
TGTGCCAGCACCAGAATACAGGGTTCGAACACTGAAGCTTTCTTT
CASTRIQGSNTEAFF
>TRBV5-1|NA|TRBJ2-5|16|NA
TGCGCCAGCAGCTTGCGACGTGGGGAAATCCAAGAGACCCAGTACTTC
CASSLRRGEIQETQYF
>TRBV20-1|NA|TRBJ1-2|13|NA
TGCAGTGCTAGTACAAGTCTGGGGGGCGGCTACACCTTC
CSASTSLGGGYTF
>TRBV4-1|NA|TRBJ1-1|15|few
TGCGCCAGCAGCCAAGGACCGGGGATGAACACTGAAGCTTTCTTT
CASSQGPGMNTEAFF
>TRBV5-1|NA|TRBJ2-3|13|NA
TGCGCCAGCAGCTCAGTCCGTACAGATACGCAGTATTTT
CASSSVRTDTQYF
>TRBV19|NA|TRBJ2-6|18|NA
TGTGCCAGTAGTATAGGTTTCAGGGCACTCTCTGGGGCCAACGTCCTGACTTTC
CASSIGFRALSGANVLTF
>TRBV7-2|TRBD2|TRBJ2-1|16|NA
TGTGCCAGCAGCCCACAAATTAGCGGGGCTTACAATGAGCAGTTCTTC
CASSPQISGAYNEQFF
>TRBV28|TRBD1|TRBJ2-1|15|few
TGTGCCAGCAGACTGACAGGGGGCTCCTACAATGAGCAGTTCTTC
CASRLTGGSYNEQFF
>TRBV25-1|NA|TRBJ2-1|13|NA
TGTGCCAGCTCCGACTCCTCGGGCAATGAGCAGTTCTTC
CASSDSSGNEQFF
>TRBV4-3|NA|TRBJ2-2|16|NA
TGCGCCAGCAGCCAAGATGTCGTTTCAGGGGCCGGGGAGCTGTTTTTT
CASSQDVVSGAGELFF
>TRBV6-1|NA|TRBJ2-5|13|NA
TGTGCCAGCAGTGACGTGGGGCAAGAGACCCAGTACTTC
CASSDVGQETQYF
>TRBV3-1/TRBV3-2|TRBD2|TRBJ2-7|16|NA
TGTGCCAGCAGCCAAGGAAGACTAGCGGCAACCTACGAGCAGTACTTC
CASSQGRLAATYEQYF
>TRBV18|NA|TRBJ2-3|15|once
TGTGCCAGCTCACCCGGGACCCTTAACACAGATACGCAGTATTTT
CASSPGTLNTDTQYF
>TRBV5-1|NA|TRBJ1-1|13|NA
TGCGCCAGCAGCTTGTCTAGGGATACTGAAGCTTTCTTT
CASSLSRDTEAFF
>TRBV6-5|NA|TRBJ2-4|14|NA
TGTGCCAGCAGTTTTCGGCAGGGAGGAAACATTCAGTACTTC
CASSFRQGGNIQYF
>TRBV3-1/TRBV3-2|NA|TRBJ2-5|13|NA
TGTGCCAGCAGCCAAAGGGGTCCCGGGACCCAGTACTTC
CASSQRGPGTQYF
>TRBV11-2|NA|TRBJ1-2|14|NA
TGTGCCAGCAGCTTAGACGGATGGGGGGATGGCTACACCTTC
CASSLDGWGDGYTF
>TRBV11-1|TRBD2|TRBJ2-1|18|NA
TGTGCCAGCAGCTTAGCGCGATTGGCGGGGGGCTCCTACAATGAGCAGTTCTTC
CASSLARLAGGSYNEQFF
>TRBV25-1|NA|TRBJ2-6|12|NA
TGTGCCAGCGGGCCTGGGGCCAACGTCCTGACTTTC
CASGPGANVLTF
>TRBV29-1|NA|TRBJ2-5|11|NA
TGCAGCGTTGTCGAGGTGGGGACCCAGTACTTC
CSVVEVGTQYF
>TRBV20-1|TRBD1|TRBJ2-7|16|NA
TGCAGTGCTAGTTCCCCCACAGGGGGCGGAGGCTACGAGCAGTACTTC
CSASSPTGGGGYEQYF
>TRBV3-1/TRBV3-2|TRBD2|TRBJ2-1|15|NA
TGTGCCAGCAGCCTTAGCGGGAGAAGATACAATGAGCAGTTCTTC
CASSLSGRRYNEQFF
>TRBV5-1|NA|TRBJ2-1|15|NA
TGCGCCAGCAGCTGGGGATCTTCTACCGAGAATGAGCAGTTCTTC
CASSWGSSTENEQFF
>TRBV4-1|NA|TRBJ1-1|13|few
TGCGCCAGCAGCCAAGATCGTGGGACTGAAGCTTTCTTT
CASSQDRGTEAFF
>TRBV14|NA|TRBJ1-1|15|NA
TGTGCCAGCAGCCAAATCCGGGGTCTGGAAACTGAAGCTTTCTTT
CASSQIRGLETEAFF
>TRBV2|NA|TRBJ2-7|13|NA
TGTGCCAGCTCCCGGGTGGTCACCTACGAGCAGTACTTC
CASSRVVTYEQYF
>TRBV3-1/TRBV3-2|NA|TRBJ1-1|17|NA
TGTGCCAGCAGGTATTTCCAACGGCCAGGGATGAACACTGAAGCTTTCTTT
CASRYFQRPGMNTEAFF
>TRBV7-3|TRBD1|TRBJ1-1|14|NA
TGTGCCAGCAGCTCTCAGGGGGTGAACACTGAAGCTTTCTTT
CASSSQGVNTEAFF
>TRBV7-9|TRBD1|TRBJ1-1|13|NA
TGTGCCAGCAGCCCCAGGGGGCTCACTGAAGCTTTCTTT
CASSPRGLTEAFF
>TRBV4-2|TRBD1|TRBJ1-4|18|NA
TGTGCCAGCAGCTCGCGGACAGGGGGCTGGGGGACTAATGAAAAACTGTTTTTT
CASSSRTGGWGTNEKLFF
>TRBV5-8|NA|TRBJ2-7|15|few
TGTGCCAGCAGCTTGGCCGGAAGTATCTCCTACGAGCAGTACTTC
CASSLAGSISYEQYF
>TRBV19|NA|TRBJ1-6|12|NA
TGTGCCAGTAGGCCCCCGGATTCACCCCTCCACTTT
CASRPPDSPLHF
>TRBV7-8|NA|TRBJ2-7|13|NA
TGTGCCAGCAGCCTAACGGACTTCTACGAGCAGTACTTC
CASSLTDFYEQYF
>TRBV5-8|TRBD1|TRBJ1-4|15|NA
TGTGCCAGCAGCCTGACAGGGGTCAGTAATGAAAAACTGTTTTTT
CASSLTGVSNEKLFF
>TRBV12-3/TRBV12-4|NA|TRBJ2-1|12|NA
TGTGCCAGCAGCCCCGGGCAAGGGAGGCAGTTCTTC
CASSPGQGRQFF
>TRBV6-2/TRBV6-3|NA|TRBJ1-2|15|NA
TGTGCCAGCAGTCACGGGACAACGGGAGAGAGCGGCTACACCTTC
CASSHGTTGESGYTF
>TRBV6-5|TRBD1|TRBJ2-7|15|NA
TGTGCCAGCAGTTACCAACGGACAGGGAACTACGAGCAGTACTTC
CASSYQRTGNYEQYF